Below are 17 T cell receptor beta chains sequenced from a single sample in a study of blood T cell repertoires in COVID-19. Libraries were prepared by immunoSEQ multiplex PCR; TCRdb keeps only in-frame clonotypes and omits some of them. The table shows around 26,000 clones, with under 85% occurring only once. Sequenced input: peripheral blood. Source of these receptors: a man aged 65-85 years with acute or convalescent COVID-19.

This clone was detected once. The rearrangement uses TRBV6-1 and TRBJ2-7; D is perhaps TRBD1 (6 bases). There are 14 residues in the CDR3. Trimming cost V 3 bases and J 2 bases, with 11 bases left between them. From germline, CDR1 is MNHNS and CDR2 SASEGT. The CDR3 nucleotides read TGTGCCAGCAGTGACCAACAGGGTGCCTACGAGCAGTACTTC. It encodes CASSDQQGAYEQYF.

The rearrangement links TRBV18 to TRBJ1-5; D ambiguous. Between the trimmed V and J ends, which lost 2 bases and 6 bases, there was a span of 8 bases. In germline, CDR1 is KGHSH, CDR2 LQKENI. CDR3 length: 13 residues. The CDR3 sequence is CASSPEVSQPQHF. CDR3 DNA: TGTGCCAGCTCACCAGAGGTCAGTCAGCCCCAGCATTTT.

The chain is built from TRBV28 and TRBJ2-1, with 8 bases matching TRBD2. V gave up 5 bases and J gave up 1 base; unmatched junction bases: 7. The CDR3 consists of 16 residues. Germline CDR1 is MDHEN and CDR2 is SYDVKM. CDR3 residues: CASSVAGSSSYNEQFF. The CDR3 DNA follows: TGTGCCAGCAGTGTAGCGGGATCTTCATCCTACAATGAGCAGTTCTTC.

CDR3 sequence reads: CASSPGLAGGEDTQYF. The CDR3 nucleotides are TGTGCCAGCAGCCCCGGACTAGCGGGGGGAGAGGATACGCAGTATTTT. This chain joins TRBV5-4 and TRBJ2-3; 14 bases are shared with TRBD2. In germline, CDR1 is SGHNT, CDR2 YYREEE (reference sequence). CDR3 length equals 16 residues. The J segment lost 6 bases and the V segment lost 4 bases, leaving 7 bases of the junction unmatched.

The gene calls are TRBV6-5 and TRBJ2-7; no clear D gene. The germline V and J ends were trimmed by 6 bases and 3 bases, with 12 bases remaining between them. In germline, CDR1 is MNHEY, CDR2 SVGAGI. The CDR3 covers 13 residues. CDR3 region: CASRLRSDYEQYF. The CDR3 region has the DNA TGTGCCAGCAGACTACGGAGTGACTACGAGCAGTACTTC.

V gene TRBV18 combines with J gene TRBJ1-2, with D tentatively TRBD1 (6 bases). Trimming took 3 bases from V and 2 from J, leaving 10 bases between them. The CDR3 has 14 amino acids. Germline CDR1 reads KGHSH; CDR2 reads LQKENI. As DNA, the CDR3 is TGTGCCAGCTCACCGGGAGGGGGGAACTATGGCTACACCTTC. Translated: CASSPGGGNYGYTF.

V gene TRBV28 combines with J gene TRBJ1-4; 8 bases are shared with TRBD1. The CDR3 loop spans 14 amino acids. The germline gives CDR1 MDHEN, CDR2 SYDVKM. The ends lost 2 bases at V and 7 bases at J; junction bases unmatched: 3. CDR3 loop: CASSLGDRGEKLFF. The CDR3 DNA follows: TGTGCCAGCAGTTTAGGTGACAGGGGTGAAAAACTGTTTTTT.

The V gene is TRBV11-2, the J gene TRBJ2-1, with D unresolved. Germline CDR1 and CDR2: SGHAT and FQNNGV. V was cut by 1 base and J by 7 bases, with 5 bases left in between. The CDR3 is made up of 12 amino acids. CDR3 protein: CASSLALNEQFF. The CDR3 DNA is TGTGCCAGCAGCTTAGCCCTAAATGAGCAGTTCTTC.

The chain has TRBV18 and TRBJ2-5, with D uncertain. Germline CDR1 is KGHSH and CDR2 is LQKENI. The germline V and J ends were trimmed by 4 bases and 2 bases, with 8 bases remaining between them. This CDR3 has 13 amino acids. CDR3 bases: TGTGCCAGCTCACTCGGGTTGCAAGAGACCCAGTACTTC. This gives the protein CASSLGLQETQYF.

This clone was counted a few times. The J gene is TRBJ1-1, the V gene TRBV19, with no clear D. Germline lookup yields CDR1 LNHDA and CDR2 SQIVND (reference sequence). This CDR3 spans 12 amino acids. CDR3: CASLNLNTEAFF. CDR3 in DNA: TGTGCTTCGCTAAATCTGAACACTGAAGCTTTCTTT.

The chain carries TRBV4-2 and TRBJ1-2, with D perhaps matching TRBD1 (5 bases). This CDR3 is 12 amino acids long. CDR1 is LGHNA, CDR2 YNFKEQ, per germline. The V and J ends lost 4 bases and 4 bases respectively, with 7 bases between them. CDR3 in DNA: TGTGCCAGCAGCCGTACAGGCTATGGCTACACCTTC. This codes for CASSRTGYGYTF.

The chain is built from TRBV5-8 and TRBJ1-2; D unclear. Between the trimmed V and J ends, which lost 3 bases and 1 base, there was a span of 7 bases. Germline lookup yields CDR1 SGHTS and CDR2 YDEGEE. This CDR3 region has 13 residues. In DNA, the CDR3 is TGTGCCAGCAGCTCCAGCGTTAACTATGGCTACACCTTC. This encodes CASSSSVNYGYTF.

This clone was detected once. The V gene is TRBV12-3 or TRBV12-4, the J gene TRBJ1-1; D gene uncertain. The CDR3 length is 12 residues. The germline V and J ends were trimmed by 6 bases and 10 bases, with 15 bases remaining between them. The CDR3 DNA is TGTGCCAGCAGAGCGATGGATTATAGAGCTTTCTTT. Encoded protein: CASRAMDYRAFF.

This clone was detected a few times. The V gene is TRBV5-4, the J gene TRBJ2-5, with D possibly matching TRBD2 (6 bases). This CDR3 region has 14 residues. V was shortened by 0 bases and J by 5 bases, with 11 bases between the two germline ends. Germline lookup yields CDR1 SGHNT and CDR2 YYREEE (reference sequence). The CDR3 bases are TGTGCCAGCAGCTTGGCGGGGGTGGAGGAGACCCAGTACTTC. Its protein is CASSLAGVEETQYF.

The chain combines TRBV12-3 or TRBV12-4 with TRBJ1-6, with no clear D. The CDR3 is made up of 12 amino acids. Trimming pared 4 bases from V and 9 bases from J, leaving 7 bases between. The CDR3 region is CASSSSFSPLHF. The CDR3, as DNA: TGTGCCAGCAGTTCCTCGTTTTCACCCCTCCACTTT.

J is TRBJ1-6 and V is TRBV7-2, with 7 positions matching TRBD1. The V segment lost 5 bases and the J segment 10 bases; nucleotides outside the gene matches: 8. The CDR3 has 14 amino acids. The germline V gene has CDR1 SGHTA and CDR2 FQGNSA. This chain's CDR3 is CASSPDRVGSPLHF. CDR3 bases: TGTGCCAGCAGCCCCGACAGGGTTGGGTCACCCCTCCACTTT.

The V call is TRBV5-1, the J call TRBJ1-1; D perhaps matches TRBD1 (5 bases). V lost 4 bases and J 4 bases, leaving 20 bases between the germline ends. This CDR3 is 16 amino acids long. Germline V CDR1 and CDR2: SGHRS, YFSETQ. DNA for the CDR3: TGCGCCAGCAGCCCCACGGGGGGGGTATTTGTCACTGAAGCTTTCTTT. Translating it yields CASSPTGGVFVTEAFF.